This entry lists 16 T cell receptor beta chains sequenced from one sample in a study of tumor-infiltrating lymphocytes in primary liver carcinoma. The researchers produced TCR beta cDNA from approximately 460 ng total RNA with a constant-region primer. The TCR beta library was amplified through three nested multiplex PCR rounds in a modified ARM-PCR procedure. In the first two PCR rounds, TRBV1-TRBV30 forward primers were paired with a C-beta reverse primer, and each round lasted roughly 10 cycles. One entry per CDR3 protein, called by TCRdb with MiXCR from the multiplex PCR reads. The sample carries about 210,000 distinct CDR3 sequences, less than 65% recorded once. Blood RNA came from unsorted whole blood; germline DNA was also extracted. The sample comprised peripheral blood. The source of these receptors is a woman aged 60-70 years with primary liver carcinoma and hepatitis B virus infection.

This clonotype was observed a single time. Mismatch with germline at one junction end may stem from a read error. J is TRBJ1-1 and V is TRBV11-2; 7 nucleotides agree with TRBD1. Germline CDR1 reads SGHAT; CDR2 reads FQNNGV. This CDR3 has 18 amino acids. The CDR3 is CVSSLVLQEWTGGTEAFF. The CDR3 nucleotides read TGTGTCAGCAGCTTAGTCCTCCAGGAATGGACAGGAGGGACTGAAGCTTTCTTT.

The chain employs TRBV6-5 and TRBJ2-5; 7 positions match TRBD2. Germline CDR1 is MNHEY and CDR2 is SVGAGI. Trimming at V came to 2 bases and at J to 5 bases, leaving 5 bases not matched to a gene. The CDR3 spans 14 residues. This CDR3 reads CASSYARRGETQYF. The CDR3 coding sequence is TGTGCCAGCAGTTACGCGAGGCGGGGGGAGACCCAGTACTTC.

The sample holds one count of this clonotype. Likely a read error: the CDR3 ends without its conserved phenylalanine or tryptophan. No DNA is shown, since the ends of the CDR3 on it are uncertain; the CDR3 is the one TCRdb lists. This rearrangement joins TRBV6-2 or TRBV6-3 to TRBJ2-1; TRBD2 is taken as the D call from the table, unchecked against the DNA. The CDR3 length equals 17 residues, ends included. Germline loops: CDR1 MNHEY, CDR2 SVGEGT. CDR3 sequence: CASSYGASGNSLNEEFL.

Details on this clonotype: This is likely a read error, given that the CDR3 carries no conserved phenylalanine or tryptophan at its end. V usage is TRBV6-6 and J usage is TRBJ2-5, with 8 bases identical to TRBD1. The germline V gene has CDR1 MNHNY and CDR2 SVGAGI (reference sequence). The CDR3 contains 16 residues. CDR3 amino acids: CTSSYSSRGLKETQYI. CDR3 in DNA: TGTACCAGCAGTTACTCGTCCAGGGGGCTGAAAGAGACCCAGTACATC.

V is TRBV5-1 and J is TRBJ2-1; TRBD2 matches at 7 bases. The germline V gene encodes CDR1 SGHRS and CDR2 YFSETQ. The trim removed 9 bases at V and 1 base at J, leaving 7 bases unmatched. This CDR3 is 14 amino acids long. CDR3 region: CATSLGGSYNEQFF. CDR3 nucleotides: TGCGCCACCTCCCTCGGGGGGTCCTACAATGAGCAGTTCTTC.

This clonotype was counted at least ten times. The chain employs TRBV11-2 and TRBJ1-2; D gene ambiguous. Per the germline V gene, CDR1 is SGHAT and CDR2 is FQNNGV. Trimming removed 2 bases from V and 5 bases from J, with 6 bases in between. This CDR3 spans 12 amino acids. As DNA, the CDR3 is TGTGCCAGCAGCTTATCGGGGTATGGCTACACCTTC. Protein product: CASSLSGYGYTF.

Regarding this clonotype: This may come from a read error, since a much larger clone is one base off. The chain carries TRBV6-1 and TRBJ1-2; 8 bases are a match to TRBD1. The CDR3 contains 15 residues. Germline V gene data show CDR1 as MNHNS and CDR2 as SASEGT. The CDR3 here is CASSEPTGAVYGNTF. CDR3 DNA: TGTGCCAGCAGTGAGCCGACAGGGGCGGTCTATGGCAACACCTTC.

Note on this clonotype: Relative to the germline gene, one junction end is altered; a read error may explain this. The chain uses TRBV30 and TRBJ2-1, with D hard to call. The CDR3 extends over 13 amino acids. Looked up from germline, CDR1 is GTSNPN and CDR2 is SVGIG (reference sequence). CDR3 region: CAWSGGTYNQQFF. The CDR3 DNA reads as TGTGCCTGGAGCGGCGGAACCTACAATCAGCAGTTCTTC.

Remarks on this clonotype: The germline gene is not matched at one end of the junction; a read error may be the cause. The chain employs TRBV6-6 and TRBJ1-5; D ambiguous. The length of the CDR3 is 15 residues. Per the germline V gene, CDR1 is MNHNY and CDR2 is SVGAGI (reference sequence). CDR3 in amino acids: CASSYGGSSNHPQHF. DNA for the CDR3: TGTGCCAGCAGTTACGGTGGATCCAGCAATCATCCCCAGCATTTT.

Of note for this clonotype: A much more abundant neighbour one base away suggests this may be a read error. This chain uses TRBV6-5 with TRBJ2-5; perhaps D is TRBD1 or TRBD2 (5 bases each). Germline assignment: CDR1 MNHEY and CDR2 SVGAGI. This CDR3 comprises 13 residues. Here the CDR3 DNA reads TGTGCCAGCAGCCAGGGTCAGGGAGAGACCCTGTACTTC. It codes for CASSQGQGETLYF.

As to this clonotype: At one of its ends the junction is not consistent with the germline gene, which may arise from a read error. The chain combines TRBV2 with TRBJ1-5; 7 bases map to TRBD1. Germline V gene data show CDR1 as SNHLY and CDR2 as FYNNEI. The CDR3 runs 14 residues. In DNA form, the CDR3 reads TGTGCCAGCAGTGAACAGGGGGGCAATGAGCCCCAGCATTTT. This gives the protein CASSEQGGNEPQHF. The entire variable domain, with the rest obtained from reference TRBV2 and TRBJ1-5, is as follows: EPEVTQTPSHQVTQMGQEVILRCVPISNHLYFYWYRQILGQKVEFLVSFYNNEISEKSEIFDDQFSVERPDGSNFTLKIRSTKLEDSAMYFCASSEQGGNEPQHFGDGTRLSIL.

As regards this clonotype: A read error is possible here, since a much larger clone lies one base away. The chain has TRBV12-3 or TRBV12-4 and TRBJ2-1; no reliable D call. Trimming stripped 5 bases from V and 5 bases from J, with 10 bases between. This CDR3 is built from 13 residues. The CDR3 nucleotides are TGTGCCAGCAGTGTACGTCAGAACAATGAGCAGTTCTTC. Residues: CASSVRQNNEQFF.

This clonotype was detected many times. This chain joins TRBV11-3 and TRBJ1-4; D is undetermined. The length of the CDR3 is 11 residues. Germline assignment: CDR1 SGHNT and CDR2 YENEEA. The germline V and J ends were trimmed by 5 bases and 4 bases, with 2 bases remaining between them. The DNA of the CDR3 is TGTGCCAGCAGCCATAATGAAAAACTGTTTTTT. Its translation: CASSHNEKLFF.

A remark on this clonotype: One junction end disagrees with the germline gene, perhaps due to a read error. The chain joins TRBV11-2 to TRBJ2-6, with 9 bases that match TRBD2. The germline gives CDR1 SGHAT, CDR2 FQNNGV. The CDR3 consists of 18 residues. CDR3 in DNA: TGTGTCAGCAGCTTAGGGCGGGGGGGCAACCCTGGGGCCAACGTCCTGACTTTC. It translates to CVSSLGRGGNPGANVLTF.

The chain uses TRBV29-1 and TRBJ2-7; 10 bases agree with TRBD2. CDR3 size: 15 residues. The V gene end was trimmed by 4 bases and the J gene end by 11 bases; junction bases not matched to a gene: 17. Germline CDR1 and CDR2: SQVTM and ANQGSEA. The CDR3 DNA reads TGCAGCGTTGGCCCATCTAGCGGGAGCCCGGGTGAGAAGTACTTC. Protein product: CSVGPSSGSPGEKYF.

Comment on this clonotype: This could be a read error, since a much larger clone is one nucleotide away. The chain couples TRBV6-5 to TRBJ2-1, with a weak D call TRBD2 (7 bases). This CDR3 has 17 residues. V was trimmed by 5 bases and J by 4 bases, leaving 21 bases between them. Looked up from germline, CDR1 is MNHEY and CDR2 is SVGAGI. CDR3 bases: TGTGCCAGCAGTACTTACGGGGGGCAGGTGGGGTACAATGAGCAGTTCTTC. Protein: CASSTYGGQVGYNEQFF.